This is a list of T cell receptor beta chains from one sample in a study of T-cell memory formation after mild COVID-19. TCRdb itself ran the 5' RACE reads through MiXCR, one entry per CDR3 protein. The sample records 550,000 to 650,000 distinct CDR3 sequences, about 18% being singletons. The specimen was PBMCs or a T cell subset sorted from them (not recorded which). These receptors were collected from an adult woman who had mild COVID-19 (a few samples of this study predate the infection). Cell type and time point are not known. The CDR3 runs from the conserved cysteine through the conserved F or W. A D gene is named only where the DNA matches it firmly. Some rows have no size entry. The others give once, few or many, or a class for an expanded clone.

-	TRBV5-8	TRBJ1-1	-	TGTGCCAGCAGCTTGGGGGAGACCACATTAGGTCGGAACACTGAAGCTTTCTTT	CASSLGETTLGRNTEAFF
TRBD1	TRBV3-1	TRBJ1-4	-	TGTGCCAGCAGCCCCGGGACAGGGTTAACTAATGAAAAACTGTTTTTT	CASSPGTGLTNEKLFF
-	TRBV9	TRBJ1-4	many	TGTGCCAGCAGTGGACCTCGGGGAGCGGCTAATGAAAAACTGTTTTTT	CASSGPRGAANEKLFF
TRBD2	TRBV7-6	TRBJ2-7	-	TGTGCCAGCAGCTTATCAAGGGGACTAGCGGACTACGAGCAGTACTTC	CASSLSRGLADYEQYF
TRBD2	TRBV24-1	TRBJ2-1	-	TGTGCCACCAGTGGACTAGCGGACAATGAGCAGTTCTTC	CATSGLADNEQFF
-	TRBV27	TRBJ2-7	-	TGTGCCAGCAGTTTATCAGCAGGGACCTACGACTACGAGCAGTACTTC	CASSLSAGTYDYEQYF
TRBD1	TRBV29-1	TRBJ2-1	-	TGCAGCGCTACCGGGACAGTCTCCTACAATGAGCAGTTCTTC	CSATGTVSYNEQFF
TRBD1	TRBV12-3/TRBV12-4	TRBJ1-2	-	TGTGCCAGCAGTCTAGACAGGGGGGTAGGCTACACCTTC	CASSLDRGVGYTF
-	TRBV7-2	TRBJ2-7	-	TGTGCCAGCAGCTCCTCCCTTGGCTTCTACGAGCAGTACTTC	CASSSSLGFYEQYF
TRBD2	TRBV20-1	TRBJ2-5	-	TGCAGTGCTCCGCATAGCGGGGAAGAGACCCAGTACTTC	CSAPHSGEETQYF
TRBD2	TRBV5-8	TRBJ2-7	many	TGTGCCAGCAGCTTGGAACTAGCGGGAGCACACGAGCAGTACTTC	CASSLELAGAHEQYF
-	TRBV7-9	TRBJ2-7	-	TGTGCCAGCAGCCAGAGGCAGTCTAGGATTTCCAGGGAGCAGTACTTC	CASSQRQSRISREQYF
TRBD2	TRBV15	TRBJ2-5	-	TGTGCCACCCGGACGGCTAGCGGGGGGCGTACCCAAGAGACCCAGTACTTC	CATRTASGGRTQETQYF
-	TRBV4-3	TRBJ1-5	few	TGCGCCAGCAGCCCACATTTGGGGGGCAATCAGCCCCAGCATTTT	CASSPHLGGNQPQHF
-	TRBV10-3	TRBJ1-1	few	TGTGCCATCAGTGAGGCCAAAATTGAAGCTTTCTTT	CAISEAKIEAFF
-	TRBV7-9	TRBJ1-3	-	TGTGCCAGCTCCCAGGCGGGGAGGGCCTCTGGAAACACCATATATTTT	CASSQAGRASGNTIYF
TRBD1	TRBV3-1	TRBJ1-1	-	TGTGCCAGCAGCCAAGCTAGGACAGGGGAGAAGGCTTTCTTT	CASSQARTGEKAFF
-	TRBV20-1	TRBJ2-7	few	TGCAGTGCTAGAGATTTAGGGGGCTACGAGCAGTACTTC	CSARDLGGYEQYF
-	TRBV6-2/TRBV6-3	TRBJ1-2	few	TGTGCCAGCACCGACAGGCAAAACTATGGCTACACCTTC	CASTDRQNYGYTF
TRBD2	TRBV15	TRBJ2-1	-	TGTGCCACCAGCAGAGATCGGGAGGGAGGGAGTGAGCAGTTCTTC	CATSRDREGGSEQFF
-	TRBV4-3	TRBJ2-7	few	TGCGCCAGCAGCCAAGCACCAACGTCTAGCTCCTACGAGCAGTACTTC	CASSQAPTSSSYEQYF
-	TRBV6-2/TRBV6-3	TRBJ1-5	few	TGTGCCAGCAGTTACGGTCCCGGGGGACGGGATCAGCCCCAGCATTTT	CASSYGPGGRDQPQHF
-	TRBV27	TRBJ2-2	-	TGTGCCAGCAGTTATGGGGGCTTTGGGAACACCGGGGAGCTGTTTTTT	CASSYGGFGNTGELFF